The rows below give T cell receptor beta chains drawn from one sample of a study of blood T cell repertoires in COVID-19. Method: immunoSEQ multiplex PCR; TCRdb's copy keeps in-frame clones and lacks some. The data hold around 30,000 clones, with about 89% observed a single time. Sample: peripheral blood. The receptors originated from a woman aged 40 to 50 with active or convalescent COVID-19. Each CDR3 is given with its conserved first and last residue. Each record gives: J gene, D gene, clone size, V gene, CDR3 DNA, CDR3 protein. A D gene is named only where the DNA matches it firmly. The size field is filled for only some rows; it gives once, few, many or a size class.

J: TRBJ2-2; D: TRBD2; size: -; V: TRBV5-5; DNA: TGTGCCAGCGCCACGACTAGCGGGAGAACCGGGGAGCTGTTTTTT; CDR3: CASATTSGRTGELFF
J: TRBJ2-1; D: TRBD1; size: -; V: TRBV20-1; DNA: TGCAGTGCTAGTTACCCCGGGACAGGGGCACTCAATGAGCAGTTCTTC; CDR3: CSASYPGTGALNEQFF
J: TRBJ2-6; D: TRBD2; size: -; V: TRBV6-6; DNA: TGTGCCAGCAGCGAACGGACTAGCGACGCCAACGTCCTGACTTTC; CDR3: CASSERTSDANVLTF
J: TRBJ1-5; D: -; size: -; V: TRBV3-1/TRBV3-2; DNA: TGTGCCAGCAGCCAACGGGGAGGCAATCAGCCCCAGCATTTT; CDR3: CASSQRGGNQPQHF
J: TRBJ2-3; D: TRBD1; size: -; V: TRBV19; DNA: TGTGCCAGTAGTATCCAGGGGGCTCGCACAGATACGCAGTATTTT; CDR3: CASSIQGARTDTQYF
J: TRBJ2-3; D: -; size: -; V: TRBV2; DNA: TGTGCCAGCAGGGACAATAGCGGAGACGACCCAGATACGCAGTATTTT; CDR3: CASRDNSGDDPDTQYF
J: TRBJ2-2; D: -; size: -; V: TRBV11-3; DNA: TGTGCCAGCAGCTTGGGCTCGGACGGGAACGGGGAGCTGTTTTTT; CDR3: CASSLGSDGNGELFF
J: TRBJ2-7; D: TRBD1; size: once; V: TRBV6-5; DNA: TGTGCCAGCAGTTACCCAGGACAGGGAGAAGACGAGCAGTACTTC; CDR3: CASSYPGQGEDEQYF
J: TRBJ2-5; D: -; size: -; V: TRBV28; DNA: TGTGCCAGCAGTTTGGTGTTAGGAGGAGAGACCCAGTACTTC; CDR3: CASSLVLGGETQYF
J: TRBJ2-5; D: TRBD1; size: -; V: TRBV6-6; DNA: TGTGCCAGCAGTTCCCGGACAGGGGGCGAAGAGACCCAGTACTTC; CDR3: CASSSRTGGEETQYF
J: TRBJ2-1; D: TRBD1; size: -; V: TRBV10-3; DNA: TGTGCCATCAGTGGCAGGGGGCCCGATGAGCAGTTCTTC; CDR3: CAISGRGPDEQFF
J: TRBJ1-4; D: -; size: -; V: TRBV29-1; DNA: TGCAGCGCCCCACAGGAGGGGAGTGAAAAACTGTTTTTT; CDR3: CSAPQEGSEKLFF
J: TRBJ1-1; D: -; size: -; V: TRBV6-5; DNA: TGTGCCAGCAGTTACTCCTATACAGGTGAAGCTTTCTTT; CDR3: CASSYSYTGEAFF
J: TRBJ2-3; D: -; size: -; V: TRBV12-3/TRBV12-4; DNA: TGTGCCAGCAGTTCAGGGGTCACAGATACGCAGTATTTT; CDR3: CASSSGVTDTQYF
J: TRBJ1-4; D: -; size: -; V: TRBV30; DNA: TGTGCCTGGAGTGCGTACGGGAACCTAAAACTGTTTTTT; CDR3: CAWSAYGNLKLFF
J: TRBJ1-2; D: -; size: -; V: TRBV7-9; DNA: TGTGCCAGCAGCGACTTGAAGGACAGCGACGGCTACACCTTC; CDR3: CASSDLKDSDGYTF
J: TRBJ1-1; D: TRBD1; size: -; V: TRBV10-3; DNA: TGTGCCATCAGAGGGGGCGTAGGGTACACTGAAGCTTTCTTT; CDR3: CAIRGGVGYTEAFF
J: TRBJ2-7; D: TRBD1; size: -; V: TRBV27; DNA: TGTGCCAGCAGTTCAGGGGGCGCCTACGAGCAGTACTTC; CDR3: CASSSGGAYEQYF
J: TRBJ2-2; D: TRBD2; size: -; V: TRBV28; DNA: TGTGCCAGCAGTTTGGTCAGCGGGATTAGTACCGGGGAGCTGTTTTTT; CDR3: CASSLVSGISTGELFF
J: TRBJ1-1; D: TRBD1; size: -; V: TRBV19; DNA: TGTGCCAGTAGTAAAAAGACAGGGGGCACGACTGAAGCTTTCTTT; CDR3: CASSKKTGGTTEAFF
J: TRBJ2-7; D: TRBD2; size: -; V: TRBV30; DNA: TGTGCCTCGGGGACTAGCGGGAGTTCCGCCTACGAGCAGTACTTC; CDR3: CASGTSGSSAYEQYF
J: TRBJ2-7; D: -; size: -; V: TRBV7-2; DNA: TGTGCCAGCAGCTTGACAGAACTCTACGAGCAGTACTTC; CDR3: CASSLTELYEQYF
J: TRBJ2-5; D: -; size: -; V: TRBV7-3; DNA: TGTGCCAGCAGCTCTCCGCGGGGGACCCAGTACTTC; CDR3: CASSSPRGTQYF
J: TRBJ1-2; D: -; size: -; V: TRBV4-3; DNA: TGCGCCAGCAGCCAACAGGGGTCTTATAACTATGGCTACACCTTC; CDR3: CASSQQGSYNYGYTF
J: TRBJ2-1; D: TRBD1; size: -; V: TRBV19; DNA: TGTGCCAGTAGCTTCGGGACAGTGGACAATGAGCAGTTCTTC; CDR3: CASSFGTVDNEQFF
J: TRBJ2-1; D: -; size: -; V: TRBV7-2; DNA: TGTGCCAGCAGCGTCGGGTTAGAGTACAATGAGCAGTTCTTC; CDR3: CASSVGLEYNEQFF
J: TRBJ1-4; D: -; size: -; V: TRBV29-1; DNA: TGCAGCGTTGAAGATGGGGAGGCCGGGATGGGTGAAAAACTGTTTTTT; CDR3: CSVEDGEAGMGEKLFF
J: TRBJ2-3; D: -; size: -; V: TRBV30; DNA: TGTGCCTGGAGACGGGGGGCCTCCACAGATACGCAGTATTTT; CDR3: CAWRRGASTDTQYF
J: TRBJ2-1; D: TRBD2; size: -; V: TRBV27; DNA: TGTGCCAGCAGTACCGAGCGGGGGGCTCTCAATGAGCAGTTCTTC; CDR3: CASSTERGALNEQFF